The 28 T cell receptor beta chains below come from one sample, sequenced in a study of identical twins. TCRdb analysed the 5' RACE reads with MiXCR anew, one entry per CDR3 protein. The sample records 1,800,000 or so distinct CDR3 sequences, roughly 35% being singletons. The sequenced material came from cord blood. The receptors here all came from a newborn girl in good health.

The genes are TRBV4-1 and TRBJ2-7, with D unresolved. The germline V gene has CDR1 MGHRA and CDR2 YSYEKL. The ends were cut back, 1 base at V and 1 base at J, with 11 bases in the middle. CDR3 length equals 15 residues. The DNA of the CDR3 is TGCGCCAGCAGCCAAGTCCACCACCCATCCTACGAGCAGTACTTC. This translates into CASSQVHHPSYEQYF.

This clonotype has just a few counts. The chain employs TRBV7-9 and TRBJ1-2, with 8 bases identical to TRBD1. This CDR3 is 15 amino acids long. V lost 4 bases, J lost 2 bases, and 6 bases stayed unmatched. Germline CDR1 and CDR2: SEHNR and FQNEAQ (reference sequence). CDR3 loop: CASSSGTGENYGYTF. CDR3 nucleotides: TGTGCCAGCAGCTCTGGGACAGGCGAGAACTATGGCTACACCTTC.

V and J are TRBV5-6 and TRBJ2-1, with D unresolved. This CDR3 region has 16 residues. Between the trimmed V and J ends, which lost 4 bases and 0 bases, there was a span of 14 bases. Germline V gene sequence: CDR1 SGHDT, CDR2 YYEEEE. The chain's CDR3 is CASSAMTGSSYNEQFF. The CDR3 nucleotides are TGTGCCAGCAGCGCTATGACGGGCAGCTCCTACAATGAGCAGTTCTTC. Using reference TRBV5-6 and TRBJ2-1 for the parts outside the CDR3, the full variable domain is DAGVTQSPTHLIKTRGQQVTLRCSPKSGHDTVSWYQQALGQGPQFIFQYYEEEERQRGNFPDRFSGHQFPNYSSELNVNALLLGDSALYLCASSAMTGSSYNEQFFGPGTRLTVL.

The chain combines TRBV7-2 with TRBJ2-4; 13 bases are shared with TRBD2. TRBJ2-7 explains the end of the DNA better; the J call may be wrong. This CDR3 has 18 amino acids. CDR1 is SGHTA and CDR2 is FQGNSA in the germline V gene. The CDR3 protein is CASSLQRLAGGLAYEQYF. The CDR3 nucleotides read TGTGCCAGCAGCTTACAGAGACTAGCGGGAGGTCTGGCCTACGAGCAGTACTTC.

The chain uses TRBV3-1 and TRBJ1-4, with D possibly TRBD1 on 5 matching bases. Trimming shortened V by 5 bases and J by 8 bases, and 15 bases separated the two germline ends. This CDR3 contains 14 residues. CDR1 LGHDT and CDR2 YNNKEL come from the germline V gene (reference sequence). The DNA for the CDR3 is TGTGCCAGCAGCGGACGGGGACTAGAGGAAAAACTGTTTTTT. Its translation: CASSGRGLEEKLFF. The full variable domain, with the rest looked up from reference TRBV3-1 and TRBJ1-4, is DTAVSQTPKYLVTQMGNDKSIKCEQNLGHDTMYWYKQDSKKFLKIMFSYNNKELIINETVPNRFSPKSPDKAHLNLHINSLELGDSAVYFCASSGRGLEEKLFFGSGTQLSVL.

The V gene is TRBV5-1, the J gene TRBJ2-5; possible D gene TRBD2, 6 bases. Trimming took 6 bases from V and 3 from J, leaving 9 bases between them. The CDR3 consists of 12 residues. CDR1 is SGHRS, CDR2 YFSETQ, per germline. In nucleotides, the CDR3 is TGCGCCAGCAAGGAGGGGAAAGAGACCCAGTACTTC. It codes for CASKEGKETQYF.

This clonotype was counted at least ten times. Sequence at one end of the junction differs from germline and may be a read error. The genes are TRBV5-1 and TRBJ2-2, with unresolved D. This CDR3 contains 11 residues. Germline assignment: CDR1 SGHRS and CDR2 YFSETQ. CDR3 region: CASSLAGELFF. The CDR3 DNA is TGTGCCAGCAGCTTAGCCGGGGAGCTGTTTTTT.

V usage is TRBV27 and J usage is TRBJ1-6, with 11 bases identical to TRBD1. The CDR3 has 15 amino acids. Germline CDR1 MNHEY, CDR2 SMNVEV (reference sequence). V lost 5 bases to trimming and J lost 8 bases; unmatched junction nucleotides: 5. CDR3 protein: CASSPGQGAHSPLHF. As DNA, the CDR3 is TGTGCCAGCAGTCCCGGACAGGGGGCTCATTCACCCCTCCACTTT.

This clonotype was counted a few times. The V gene is TRBV20-1, the J gene TRBJ2-7; a possible D gene is TRBD1 (5 bases). The CDR3 runs to 13 residues. CDR1 is DFQATT and CDR2 is SNEGSKA in the germline V gene (reference sequence). V was pared by 6 bases and J by 0 bases, with 12 bases between. The CDR3 region is CSAPRGSSYEQYF. CDR3 nucleotides: TGCAGTGCCCCTAGGGGCTCCTCCTACGAGCAGTACTTC.

The chain employs TRBV5-4 and TRBJ1-4, with D possibly being TRBD1 (6 bases). CDR3 size: 16 residues. Germline CDR1 SGHNT, CDR2 YYREEE (reference sequence). Trimming pared 4 bases from V and 4 bases from J, leaving 17 bases between. The CDR3 sequence: CASSPGLDSFNEKLFF. The DNA for the CDR3 is TGTGCCAGCAGCCCTGGATTGGACAGCTTTAATGAAAAACTGTTTTTT.

V is TRBV4-1 and J is TRBJ1-2; a weak D match, TRBD1 (6 bases). Trimming cost V 1 base and J 8 bases, with 11 bases left between them. Looked up from germline, CDR1 is MGHRA and CDR2 is YSYEKL. CDR3 length: 13 amino acids. CDR3 region: CASSQGYREGYTF. CDR3 nucleotide sequence: TGCGCCAGCAGCCAAGGCTACAGGGAAGGCTACACCTTC.

This clonotype was counted a few times. The chain couples TRBV6-5 to TRBJ2-2; D may be TRBD2 (6 bases). CDR3 length: 18 residues. CDR1 is MNHEY, CDR2 SVGAGI, per germline. V lost 2 bases and J lost 0, with 16 bases in between. CDR3 DNA: TGTGCCAGCAGTTACCGCGTCGCGGGGCCATCGAACACCGGGGAGCTGTTTTTT. Translating gives CASSYRVAGPSNTGELFF.

V and J are TRBV20-1 and TRBJ1-4; D is undetermined. Germline V gene sequence: CDR1 DFQATT, CDR2 SNEGSKA (reference sequence). Trimming cost V 6 bases and J 0 bases, with 8 bases left between them. The CDR3 extends over 13 amino acids. CDR3 coding DNA: TGCAGTGCCCTCGGGCCAACTAATGAAAAACTGTTTTTT. Translation gives CSALGPTNEKLFF.

The rearrangement uses TRBV20-1 and TRBJ2-1; 10 nucleotides match TRBD2. The CDR3 length is 14 residues. V lost 0 bases, J lost 7 bases, and 3 bases stayed unmatched. Germline V gives CDR1 DFQATT, CDR2 SNEGSKA (reference sequence). CDR3 loop: CSAREGSGGNEQFF. CDR3 nucleotides: TGCAGTGCTAGAGAAGGTAGCGGGGGGAATGAGCAGTTCTTC.

In nucleotides, the CDR3 is TGTGCCAGTAGTCCACCTCTGGCGGGACTATACAATGAGCAGTTCTTC. This translates into CASSPPLAGLYNEQFF. The chain carries TRBV19 and TRBJ2-1, with 7 nucleotides matching TRBD2. From germline, CDR1 is LNHDA and CDR2 SQIVND (reference sequence). The CDR3 covers 16 residues. V was clipped by 5 bases and J by 4 bases; unmatched bases: 11. Combining the CDR3 with reference TRBV19 and TRBJ2-1 gives the whole variable domain DGGITQSPKYLFRKEGQNVTLSCEQNLNHDAMYWYRQDPGQGLRLIYYSQIVNDFQKGDIAEGYSVSREKKESFPLTVTSAQKNPTAFYLCASSPPLAGLYNEQFFGPGTRLTVL.

This clonotype was seen more than once but under ten times. The chain joins TRBV20-1 to TRBJ2-1; D is perhaps TRBD1 or TRBD2 (5 bases each). V was trimmed by 5 bases and J by 8 bases, leaving 22 bases between them. Germline CDR1 reads DFQATT; CDR2 reads SNEGSKA (reference sequence). The CDR3 consists of 15 residues. CDR3 sequence reads: CSAGDRDPLGYEQFF. Written as DNA, the CDR3 is TGCAGTGCTGGCGACCGGGACCCCTTGGGCTATGAGCAGTTCTTC.

Only one count was recorded for this clonotype. The V and J genes are TRBV21-1 and TRBJ2-6; the table's D gene call, TRBD1, was not cross checked with the DNA. TRBV21-1 is a pseudogene locus. The CDR3 loop spans 17 amino acids. CDR3 DNA sequence: TGTGCCAGCAGCGACCGGGGCACGATCTCTGGGGCCAACGTCCTGACTTTC. Its translation: CASSDRGTISGANVLTF.

This chain links TRBV7-9 with TRBJ2-5, with D possibly being TRBD1 (7 bases). The length of the CDR3 is 14 residues. Between the trimmed V and J ends, which lost 1 base and 5 bases, there was a span of 11 bases. CDR1 is SEHNR, CDR2 FQNEAQ, per germline (reference sequence). The DNA of the CDR3 is TGTGCCAGCAGCTTAGTGACAGGGAGGGAGACCCAGTACTTC. This translates into CASSLVTGRETQYF.

The V and J genes are TRBV7-6 and TRBJ1-5; D is ambiguous. Germline V gene data show CDR1 as SGHVS and CDR2 as FNYEAQ. The CDR3 extends over 14 amino acids. Trimming removed 3 bases from V and 3 bases from J, with 9 bases in between. The CDR3 sequence: CASSLGNYNQPQHF. Here the CDR3 DNA reads TGTGCCAGCAGCTTGGGCAACTACAATCAGCCCCAGCATTTT.

This clonotype turned up a few times. The rearrangement links TRBV24-1 to TRBJ2-6; perhaps TRBD1 as D (6 bases). The CDR3 consists of 15 residues. Germline assignment: CDR1 KGHDR and CDR2 SFDVKD. Trimming pared 9 bases from V and 0 bases from J, leaving 11 bases between. DNA for the CDR3: TGTGCCACCGGAGACAGGTCCTCTGGGGCCAACGTCCTGACTTTC. It yields the protein CATGDRSSGANVLTF.

Regarding this clonotype: At one of its ends the junction is not consistent with the germline gene, which may arise from a read error. The chain combines TRBV7-2 with TRBJ2-1; tentative D call: TRBD2 (6 bases). From germline, CDR1 is SGHTA and CDR2 FQGNSA. The CDR3 consists of 15 residues. Here the CDR3 reads CASSQWGDPYNKQFF. In nucleotides, the CDR3 is TGTGCCAGCAGCCAATGGGGGGATCCTTACAATAAGCAGTTCTTC. Using reference TRBV7-2 and TRBJ2-1 for the parts outside the CDR3, the full variable domain is GAGVSQSPSNKVTEKGKDVELRCDPISGHTALYWYRQSLGQGLEFLIYFQGNSAPDKSGLPSDRFSAERTGGSVSTLTIQRTQQEDSAVYLCASSQWGDPYNKQFFGPGTRLTVL.

This clonotype has just a few counts. The chain combines TRBV2 with TRBJ2-5; no clear D. The last part of the DNA fits TRBJ2-7 better; the J call may be wrong. The CDR3 has 14 amino acids. Germline V gene lookup returns CDR1 SNHLY and CDR2 FYNNEI. This chain's CDR3 is CASSEFGRRDEQYF. CDR3 in DNA: TGTGCCAGCAGCGAGTTTGGACGACGGGACGAGCAGTACTTC.

The table lists this clonotype with many counts. In nucleotides, the CDR3 is TGTGCCAGCAGCTTTCGAGGCAGATCCACAGATACGCAGTATTTT. It yields the protein CASSFRGRSTDTQYF. The V gene is TRBV12-3 or TRBV12-4, the J gene TRBJ2-3, with D hard to call. The germline V and J ends were trimmed by 6 bases and 2 bases, with 15 bases remaining between them. The CDR3 is made up of 15 amino acids.

The rearrangement uses TRBV4-2 and TRBJ2-3, with a possible D match to TRBD2 (6 bases). The V end lost 5 bases, the J end lost 6 bases, and 12 bases lay between the germline ends. Germline CDR1 is LGHNA and CDR2 is YNFKEQ. The CDR3 sequence is 13 residues long. DNA for the CDR3: TGTGCCAGCAGCGAAAGGCTAGCGGATACGCAGTATTTT. Its protein product is CASSERLADTQYF.

This clonotype was counted a few times. The chain has TRBV29-1 and TRBJ2-3, with D perhaps TRBD2 (5 bases). Trimming shortened V by 4 bases and J by 1 base, and 12 bases separated the two germline ends. The CDR3 length is 14 residues. Germline assignment: CDR1 SQVTM and CDR2 ANQGSEA. CDR3 coding DNA: TGCAGCGTTGCGCGCGGGCTCCGCACAGATACGCAGTATTTT. Its translation is CSVARGLRTDTQYF.

This clonotype was seen more than once but under ten times. This chain connects TRBV20-1 to TRBJ2-1; the D gene could be TRBD1 or TRBD2 (5 bases each). This CDR3 is 16 amino acids long. V lost 6 bases to trimming and J lost 0 bases, with 18 bases between them. Germline V CDR1 and CDR2: DFQATT, SNEGSKA (reference sequence). Here the CDR3 reads CSARVGARSSYNEQFF. CDR3 DNA sequence: TGCAGTGCCCGTGTCGGGGCCCGTAGCTCCTACAATGAGCAGTTCTTC.

The sample holds a few counts of this clonotype. The V and J genes are TRBV25-1 and TRBJ2-1; no definite D call. The closer fit of TRBJ2-7 to the DNA end suggests the J call may be wrong. CDR1 is MGHDK and CDR2 is SYGVNS in the germline V gene. The length of the CDR3 is 13 residues. The CDR3 loop is CASCRSGYNEQYF. The CDR3 DNA sequence: TGTGCTTCGTGCAGGTCTGGCTACAATGAGCAGTACTTC.

In its sample, this clonotype was seen a few times. The J gene is TRBJ2-6, the V gene TRBV5-5; no clear D. There are 14 residues in the CDR3. Trimming cost V 3 bases and J 0 bases, with 4 bases left between them. In germline, CDR1 is SGHKS, CDR2 YYEKEE (reference sequence). The CDR3 loop is CASSWTSGANVLTF. CDR3 DNA: TGTGCCAGCAGCTGGACCTCTGGGGCCAACGTCCTGACTTTC.